The source of this TCR beta chain is a study of a mutant IDH1 vaccine in newly diagnosed glioma. Overall study: Treated patients showed a male proportion of approximately 62%, a female proportion of about 40%, and a mean age of 40.4 years. Earlier care involved radiotherapy, temozolomide, or both, and the majority received both. Study-wide findings and caveats: Top-clonotype changes in peripheral T cells seemed unrelated to pseudoprogression.

Sequenced by immunoSEQ multiplex PCR; TCRdb stores in-frame clones only, minus some. The sample has roughly 34,000 clones, around four fifths seen once. Time point reported: baseline, week 1 (first vaccination visit). Noted treatment: pre-vaccination baseline after standard-of-care therapy. J gave up 4 bases and V 4 bases, and 14 bases lay outside the gene matches. This CDR3 comprises 18 residues. CDR1 and CDR2 (germline): SNHLY, FYNNEI. In the case of this clone: Its specificity is unknown.

The sequences come from peripheral blood mononuclear cells (PBMCs), collected from a glioma patient treated with radiotherapy, temozolomide or both. This clonotype was obtained from a man in his fifties with glioma. Some clones in this sample may be carry-over from other donors' samples. The chain joins TRBV2 to TRBJ2-1; TRBD1 agrees at 9 bases. This CDR3 is CASSAGTGPLARYNEQFF. In DNA, the CDR3 is TGTGCCAGCAGTGCCGGGACAGGGCCCCTTGCTCGGTACAATGAGCAGTTCTTC. The variable domain in full, completed from reference TRBV2 and TRBJ2-1, reads EPEVTQTPSHQVTQMGQEVILRCVPISNHLYFYWYRQILGQKVEFLVSFYNNEISEKSEIFDDQFSVERPDGSNFTLKIRSTKLEDSAMYFCASSAGTGPLARYNEQFFGPGTRLTVL.